This passage covers 17 T cell receptor beta chains from one sample sequenced in a study of cytomegalovirus exposure and HLA in healthy donors. Primers for the PCR totalled 60 Vbeta and 13 Jbeta. Clones were sequenced by immunoSEQ multiplex PCR, and TCRdb holds only the in-frame ones, with some missing. Of about 160,000 clones listed, 70% to 80% are singletons. The sample consisted of PBMCs. These TCRs come from a woman aged 45-65 years in good health and CMV-seronegative.

The rearrangement joins TRBV27 to TRBJ2-1; D gene ambiguous. Germline loops: CDR1 MNHEY, CDR2 SMNVEV (reference sequence). With 1 base removed from V and 7 bases from J, the gap between germline ends came to 5 bases. The CDR3 has 12 residues. The CDR3 DNA is TGTGCCAGCAGTTTATACGGGAATGAGCAGTTCTTC. Encoded protein: CASSLYGNEQFF.

V usage is TRBV7-7 and J usage is TRBJ2-2, with D unresolved. The CDR3 is 14 amino acids. Trimming took off 1 base at V and 5 bases at J, with 8 bases between the two ends. In germline, CDR1 is SSHAT, CDR2 FNYEAQ (reference sequence). Here the CDR3 reads CASSLELSTGELFF. Here the CDR3 DNA reads TGTGCCAGCAGCTTAGAGCTTTCAACCGGGGAGCTGTTTTTT.

This clone was observed a few times. This chain links TRBV7-2 with TRBJ1-4; maybe TRBD1 (6 bases). Trimming removed 1 base from V and 7 bases from J, with 16 bases in between. Germline V gives CDR1 SGHTA, CDR2 FQGNSA. The CDR3 length is 16 residues. The DNA of the CDR3 is TGTGCCAGCAGCTTAGGACAGGACCCTGGGGGTGAAAAACTGTTTTTT. Translated: CASSLGQDPGGEKLFF.

This sequence joins TRBV28 and TRBJ1-5; 7 bases are shared with TRBD1. The ends lost 5 bases at V and 2 bases at J; junction bases unmatched: 6. Germline V lookup: CDR1 MDHEN, CDR2 SYDVKM. This CDR3 is 15 amino acids long. CDR3 loop: CASSTQGFGNQPQHF. Written as DNA, the CDR3 is TGTGCCAGCAGTACACAGGGGTTCGGCAATCAGCCCCAGCATTTT. The whole variable domain, filled in from reference TRBV28 and TRBJ1-5, reads DVKVTQSSRYLVKRTGEKVFLECVQDMDHENMFWYRQDPGLGLRLIYFSYDVKMKEKGDIPEGYSVSREKKERFSLILESASTNQTSMYLCASSTQGFGNQPQHFGDGTRLSIL.

The V and J genes are TRBV6-5 and TRBJ1-2; the match to TRBD1 covers 7 bases. The V segment lost 0 bases and the J segment 7 bases; nucleotides outside the gene matches: 5. This CDR3 comprises 14 residues. The germline V gene has CDR1 MNHEY and CDR2 SVGAGI. The CDR3: CASSYSEGASGYTF. As DNA, the CDR3 is TGTGCCAGCAGTTACTCGGAGGGGGCTTCTGGCTACACCTTC.

V gene TRBV28 combines with J gene TRBJ2-5, with D perhaps matching TRBD1 (6 bases). Judging by the DNA end, TRBJ2-7 fits better; the J call may be wrong. CDR3 size: 16 residues. The germline V gene encodes CDR1 MDHEN and CDR2 SYDVKM. This CDR3 reads CASSTASRGVRHEQYF. DNA for the CDR3: TGTGCCAGCAGTACTGCCTCCAGGGGTGTAAGGCACGAGCAGTACTTC.

The CDR3 is CASTRQFNSPLHF. As DNA, the CDR3 is TGTGCCAGCACGAGACAGTTCAATTCACCCCTCCACTTT. The chain is built from TRBV6-5 and TRBJ1-6; D possibly corresponds to TRBD1 (5 bases). The CDR3 is 13 amino acids. The germline gives CDR1 MNHEY, CDR2 SVGAGI. Trimming removed 7 bases from V and 7 bases from J, with 11 bases in between.

This clone was picked up one time. This CDR3 is CASSQGTSGTNEQFF. As DNA, the CDR3 is TGCGCCAGCAGCCAGGGGACTAGCGGGACCAATGAGCAGTTCTTC. The J gene is TRBJ2-1, the V gene TRBV4-3, with TRBD2 matching 13 bases. The CDR3 is 15 residues long. The ends lost 3 bases at V and 6 bases at J; junction bases unmatched: 2. Germline V CDR1 and CDR2: LGHNA, YSLEER.

This clone was picked up a small number of times. V and J are TRBV30 and TRBJ2-5; TRBD2 agrees at 7 bases. Trimming removed 0 bases from V and 5 bases from J; junction bases left unmatched: 15. This CDR3 is built from 17 residues. CDR1 is GTSNPN, CDR2 SVGIG, per germline (reference sequence). This chain's CDR3 is CAWSVQLSSGVGETQYF. CDR3 DNA sequence: TGTGCCTGGAGTGTACAGTTGTCCAGCGGGGTGGGTGAGACCCAGTACTTC.

The J gene is TRBJ2-1, the V gene TRBV5-1; no reliable D call. Trimming cost V 0 bases and J 9 bases, with 10 bases left between them. The CDR3 spans 13 residues. CDR1 is SGHRS and CDR2 is YFSETQ in the germline V gene. The CDR3 loop reads CASSLAGSSEQFF. CDR3 bases: TGCGCCAGCAGCTTGGCCGGGTCATCTGAGCAGTTCTTC.

The chain employs TRBV2 and TRBJ1-5; D not resolved. V lost 0 bases and J 0 bases, leaving 3 bases between the germline ends. Germline CDR1 reads SNHLY; CDR2 reads FYNNEI. The CDR3 loop spans 14 amino acids. The CDR3 bases are TGTGCCAGCAGTGAAGCTAATAGCAATCAGCCCCAGCATTTT. Its translation: CASSEANSNQPQHF.

V gene TRBV7-6 combines with J gene TRBJ2-7; 7 bases align to TRBD1. The CDR3 consists of 14 residues. The V gene end was trimmed by 2 bases and the J gene end by 3 bases; junction bases not matched to a gene: 4. Germline V gene sequence: CDR1 SGHVS, CDR2 FNYEAQ. The CDR3 DNA sequence: TGTGCCAGCAGCTTAACTCGACAGGGCTACGAGCAGTACTTC. Its protein product is CASSLTRQGYEQYF.

V is TRBV28 and J is TRBJ2-7; D is ambiguous. CDR1 is MDHEN, CDR2 SYDVKM, per germline. V lost 6 bases and J 3 bases, leaving 12 bases between the germline ends. This CDR3 has 13 amino acids. The CDR3 reads CASRDQPGYEQYF. The CDR3 nucleotides read TGTGCCAGCAGAGATCAACCCGGCTACGAGCAGTACTTC. Supplemented by reference TRBV28 and TRBJ2-7, the full variable domain reads DVKVTQSSRYLVKRTGEKVFLECVQDMDHENMFWYRQDPGLGLRLIYFSYDVKMKEKGDIPEGYSVSREKKERFSLILESASTNQTSMYLCASRDQPGYEQYFGPGTRLTVT.

This chain links TRBV9 with TRBJ2-1; 8 bases agree with TRBD1. Germline values: CDR1 SGDLS, CDR2 YYNGEE. The CDR3 length is 13 residues. V lost 0 bases and J lost 16; bases outside the gene matches: 9. The CDR3 spells CASSVGGTGGFFF. Here the CDR3 DNA reads TGTGCCAGCAGCGTAGGGGGGACAGGCGGATTTTTCTTC.

CDR3 coding DNA: TGTGCCAGCAGCTTGGGCAGCGACTACTTCTATGGCTACACCTTC. It codes for CASSLGSDYFYGYTF. This chain links TRBV5-5 with TRBJ1-2; D ambiguous. From germline, CDR1 is SGHKS and CDR2 YYEKEE (reference sequence). V lost 0 bases and J lost 4, with 13 bases in between. The CDR3 totals 15 residues. Using reference TRBV5-5 and TRBJ1-2 for the parts outside the CDR3, the full variable domain is DAGVTQSPTHLIKTRGQQVTLRCSPISGHKSVSWYQQVLGQGPQFIFQYYEKEERGRGNFPDRFSARQFPNYSSELNVNALLLGDSALYLCASSLGSDYFYGYTFGSGTRLTVV.

The chain links TRBV7-2 to TRBJ1-4; tentatively, D is TRBD1 (6 bases). The CDR3 is made up of 16 amino acids. V lost 1 base, J lost 5 bases, and 14 bases lay in between. Germline V gene lookup returns CDR1 SGHTA and CDR2 FQGNSA. Here the CDR3 reads CASSLVPDSLNEKLFF. The CDR3 coding sequence is TGTGCCAGCAGCTTAGTTCCGGACAGCTTAAATGAAAAACTGTTTTTT.

J is TRBJ1-1 and V is TRBV28, with D possibly being TRBD1 (6 bases). The length of the CDR3 is 13 residues. Germline V gene data show CDR1 as MDHEN and CDR2 as SYDVKM. Deletions cut 7 bases from V and 8 bases from J, with 17 bases between. The CDR3 spells CASNLGFRGEAFF. The CDR3 nucleotides read TGTGCCAGCAATCTAGGTTTCAGGGGAGAAGCTTTCTTT. The variable domain in full, with the rest retrieved from reference TRBV28 and TRBJ1-1, is DVKVTQSSRYLVKRTGEKVFLECVQDMDHENMFWYRQDPGLGLRLIYFSYDVKMKEKGDIPEGYSVSREKKERFSLILESASTNQTSMYLCASNLGFRGEAFFGQGTRLTVV.